This TCR beta chain is drawn from a study of shared clonotypes between healthy human individuals (dated by TCRdb to the early 2020s). Concerning the study at large: The cohort included three men and two women between 18 and 49 years of age. For each donor, three plates each were used for CD4 naive and CD4 memory, two plates were used for CD8 naive, and one plate was used for CD8 memory. Blood TCR repertoires of about 5 healthy adults were deeply sequenced to estimate repertoire size and the extent of clonotype sharing between individuals. To increase sequencing depth and limit assay-specific biases, different laboratories used diverse techniques to prepare libraries and sequence TCR repertoires. Per donor, leukapheresis produced somewhere between about 0.94 and 9 billion PBMCs.

Study-wide findings and limitations: Sampling was restricted to blood, and TCR repertoires in tissue are likely to differ from TCR repertoires in blood. Based on pairwise subsampling, the degree of clonotype sharing among donors was expected to be affected by sequencing depth. Naive subsets generally had larger estimated clonotype richness than memory subsets did. Even with the large sequencing depth, rarefaction of the sorted-subset datasets indicated that sequencing was incomplete. The genetic and exposure-history diversity represented was limited by the small number of donors. Compared with non-shared clonotypes, clonotypes shared by all four sorted-subset donors had higher generation probabilities. Sharing across a few donors was observed for roughly 5% of naive CD4, under 4% of naive CD8, 2% to 2.5% of memory CD4, and about 0.38% of memory CD8 clonotypes.

TCR CDR3 regions were amplified from genomic DNA by multiplex PCR using the deep immunoSEQ assay. Genomic DNA extracted from each cell subset was distributed evenly over all wells of several immunoSEQ 96-well plates, and each plate served as one replicate. Each replicate PCR for sorted subsets received around 200 ng genomic DNA, equal to about 30,000 T cell genomes. The purified libraries were quantified using a Qubit 3.0 fluorometer, sized with a Bioanalyzer 2100, and then quantified again using the KAPA Library Quantification kit. Every immunoSEQ 96-well plate was sequenced on a dedicated single-read 150-cycle Illumina NextSeq 550 flow cell. The paper's data handling went like this. Because the immunoSEQ output held only junctional sequences and lacked quality scores, the filtering could not match the filtering applied to full-length reads. To assign V/J genes and CDR3, sequences were annotated using PyIR, a Python wrapper for IgBLAST v1.9, with IMGT germline references. Reads with weak V/J assignments (E-value above 1e-6), missing CDR3, stop codons, out-of-frame junctions, or ambiguous translated residues were removed. V3J clonotypes were defined as sequences sharing the same inferred V gene, J gene, and CDR3 amino acid sequence. To compute the percentage overlap between repertoires, the number of shared unique clonotypes was divided by the size of the smaller repertoire. Richness of each repertoire was evaluated using RTK rarefaction, the Chao1 estimator, and Recon v2.1 estimates of unobserved clonotypes. OLGA was used to compute generation probabilities for all TCRbeta clonotypes that the gDNA method yielded from four donors. The source is immuneACCESS, and TCRdb retained only in-frame sequences with V and J called. Part of the clones is not carried over; for the studies checked, unresolved V genes explain less than half of this, and the remainder is unexplained. D and trimming were read from the DNA, whereas the V and J calls and clone size are those reported in that table. Within this sample are some 2,000,000 clones, with roughly 94% of them counted one time only. The ten largest clones capture 0.13% of the sample.

The donors were healthy, HIV-negative adults who had no recently reported acute infections or vaccinations. All donors were Caucasian adults living in Nashville, Tennessee, USA. Magnetic negative selection was used to enrich CD4+ T cells, after which naive cells were positively selected on CD45RA and the negative fraction became the memory subset. Blood was obtained by leukapheresis, after which PBMCs were separated by Ficoll-Histopaque density gradient centrifugation and cryopreserved in liquid nitrogen vapor phase. Analytical flow cytometry was used to check the purity and quantity of each magnetically sorted T cell population. Genomic DNA was isolated from every sorted fraction and measured by UV absorbance on a Nanodrop 2000c. Trimming at the junction amounts to 4 bases on V and 4 bases on J, and the germline ends lie 13 bases apart. Taken from cysteine to phenylalanine, the CDR3 has 14 residues. Only CDR3 DNA is held: 42 bases, read in frame from base 1. The germline V gene gives CDR1 as MNHNS and CDR2 as SASEGT.

Points on this clone: No cognate antigen has been identified for it. Per-base qualities were not stored, and no clone one base away is much larger.

The V and J segments used are TRBV6-1 and TRBJ2-5; the D region possibly corresponds to TRBD2 (6 bases align). The sequenced sample was naive CD4+ T cells sorted from blood. According to the study, the label for this sample's cell subset or site signals: CD45RA+ positively selected. The sequence was collected from a man between 18 and 29 years old in good health. The base sequence is TGTGCCAGCAGTGTCGGAGGGGCCGGAGAGACCCAGTACTTC. The encoded protein is CASSVGGAGETQYF.